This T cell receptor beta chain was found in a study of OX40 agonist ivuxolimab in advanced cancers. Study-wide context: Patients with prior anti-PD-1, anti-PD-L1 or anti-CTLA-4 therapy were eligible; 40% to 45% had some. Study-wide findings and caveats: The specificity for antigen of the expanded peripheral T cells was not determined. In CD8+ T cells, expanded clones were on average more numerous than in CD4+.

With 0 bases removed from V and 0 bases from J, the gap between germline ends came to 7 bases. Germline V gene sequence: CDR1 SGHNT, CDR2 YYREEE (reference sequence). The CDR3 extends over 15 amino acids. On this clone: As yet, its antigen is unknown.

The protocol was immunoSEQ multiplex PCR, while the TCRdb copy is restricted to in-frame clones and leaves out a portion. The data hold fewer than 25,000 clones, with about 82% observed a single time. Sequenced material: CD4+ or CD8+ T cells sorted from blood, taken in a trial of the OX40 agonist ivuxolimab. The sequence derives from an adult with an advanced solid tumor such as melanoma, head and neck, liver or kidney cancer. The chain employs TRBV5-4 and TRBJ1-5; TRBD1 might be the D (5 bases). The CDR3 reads CASSLAGNSNQPQHF. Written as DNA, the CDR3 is TGTGCCAGCAGCTTGGCAGGGAATAGCAATCAGCCCCAGCATTTT.